This passage covers 6 T cell receptor beta chains from one sample sequenced in a study of blood T cells in healthy people across ages. The use of a sample-barcoded 5' primer and a J-beta primer mix characterized a second PCR of roughly 7 to 11 cycles. Using its own MiXCR run on the 5' RACE reads, TCRdb lists one record per CDR3 protein. The sample consists of about 730,000 distinct CDR3 sequences, about 42% of them appearing once. Sequenced material: blood. The receptors derive from a woman aged 55-70 years in good health.

Only a few counts were recorded for this clonotype. The chain is built from TRBV7-8 and TRBJ2-5; 10 nucleotides agree with TRBD2. V was clipped by 5 bases and J by 4 bases; unmatched bases: 7. The CDR3 extends over 15 amino acids. Germline V CDR1 and CDR2: SGHVS, FQNEAQ. The CDR3 sequence: CASSPELAGRETQYF. The CDR3 DNA reads as TGTGCCAGCAGCCCTGAACTAGCGGGACGAGAGACCCAGTACTTC.

This chain connects TRBV20-1 to TRBJ2-3, with 10 bases that match TRBD2. There are 15 residues in the CDR3. Germline V gives CDR1 DFQATT, CDR2 SNEGSKA (reference sequence). The V and J ends lost 2 bases and 8 bases, in that order; junction bases with no gene match: 10. In DNA, the CDR3 is TGCAGTGCTAGAAGGAGCGGGAGGGCACAGGGTACGCAGTATTTT. Amino acid sequence: CSARRSGRAQGTQYF.

This clonotype turned up a few times. The rearrangement joins TRBV29-1 to TRBJ1-4; D perhaps matches TRBD1 (5 bases). There are 14 residues in the CDR3. Per germline, CDR1 SQVTM and CDR2 ANQGSEA. The germline V and J ends were trimmed by 5 bases and 4 bases, with 14 bases remaining between them. CDR3 bases: TGCAGCGTTTTGACGGGGGGGGTTAATGAAAAACTGTTTTTT. Protein: CSVLTGGVNEKLFF.

The chain uses TRBV20-1 and TRBJ2-7; D gene uncertain. Per the germline V gene, CDR1 is DFQATT and CDR2 is SNEGSKA (reference sequence). The germline V and J ends were trimmed by 3 bases and 1 base, with 10 bases remaining between them. The CDR3 sequence is 13 residues long. The DNA of the CDR3 is TGCAGTGCTAGGGAGAGCTGGTCCTACGAGCAGTACTTC. Translation: CSARESWSYEQYF.

The chain is built from TRBV29-1 and TRBJ1-1, with 9 bases fitting TRBD1. Germline CDR1 and CDR2: SQVTM and ANQGSEA. This CDR3 region has 17 residues. V trimming: 5 bases; J trimming: 0 bases; junction bases outside the gene matches: 13. The CDR3 loop reads CSVLGGTGFRMNTEAFF. The CDR3 bases are TGCAGCGTTCTTGGAGGGACAGGGTTCCGAATGAACACTGAAGCTTTCTTT.

There are a few counts of this clonotype. The chain carries TRBV5-1 and TRBJ1-4; tentatively, D is TRBD1 (5 bases). Germline V gene data show CDR1 as SGHRS and CDR2 as YFSETQ. The V gene lost 5 bases and the J gene lost 0 bases, with 11 bases spanning the gap. There are 15 residues in the CDR3. The CDR3 loop reads CASRDGQATNEKLFF. The CDR3 nucleotides are TGCGCCAGCAGAGACGGACAAGCAACTAATGAAAAACTGTTTTTT.